This entry features one T cell receptor (beta chain) sequence. Its antigen target is currently unknown. Base qualities were left out, and no much larger clone turns up one base away. Participants in the prospective study were enrolled through a virtual design, were aged roughly 18 to 100 years, and lived in approximately 25 United States geographic areas. Cohort assignment in the prospective study relied on participant-reported clinical history from a screening survey and a study questionnaire. For ImmuneRACE Cohort 3, a participant was defined as recovered based on two consecutive negative NP/OP PCR tests, clearance by a healthcare professional, or resolution of symptoms. In the prospective study, whole blood, serum and a nasopharyngeal or oropharyngeal swab were collected from each participant by mobile phlebotomists. Prospective study participants could optionally give additional blood draws and questionnaires over an approximately 2-month period. Prospective study blood samples were shipped either frozen or at room temperature before DNA extraction.

TCRbeta CDR3 regions were amplified from genomic DNA by means of the immunoSEQ Assay, a bias-controlled multiplex PCR. The paper's processing steps were these. The number of nucleated cells in each sample was estimated by amplification of reference gene primers within the assay. To quantify the absolute abundance of each unique TCRbeta CDR3 rearrangement, sequence reads were collapsed and filtered. For each sample, productive Simpson clonality was calculated as the square root of Simpson's diversity index over productive rearrangements. The immuneACCESS repertoire file appears here via TCRdb, limited to in-frame rearrangements. These files lack a portion of the clones; in checked studies, under half of the deficit traces to unresolved V genes, and the cause of the others is not known. V and J calls and clone size come straight from that table; D and trimming were deduced from the DNA. For this sample the table gives a few hundred thousand clones, of which approximately 83% were detected only once. Approximately 2% of the sample lies in the top ten.

These data belong to a study of blood T cell repertoires in COVID-19 (dated by TCRdb to 2020 to 2022). Turning to the overall study: Samples from collaborators originated in the United States, Italy and Spain and spanned both the acute and convalescent phases of COVID-19. The material from the prospective study consisted of cDNA or gDNA derived from T cells, B-cell-depleted T cells, or PBMCs. The dataset comprised deeply sampled blood TCRbeta repertoires from subjects exposed to, actively infected with, or recovered from COVID-19. The repertoires were made available in a free public database intended to serve as a resource for research on the immune response to SARS-CoV-2. The samples were drawn from two sources: the first 160 participants of the ongoing ImmuneRACE study, and 950 to 1,500 subjects contributed by 6 global collaborators. A de-identified subject ID, COVID-19 status, age in years and sex were almost always included in the sample metadata. Where available, HLA class I and class II types were taken from metadata supplied by the sample provider and were not determined by assay-based typing.

Broader findings and caveats from the paper: The amount of clinical and demographic metadata varied by source and participant and was provided uncurated.

The specimen was PBMCs or T cells enriched from blood (not recorded which). This sequence was found in a woman in her 50s who had recovered from COVID-19.

The nucleotide sequence is TGTGCCATCCCAGGGTCGGACAGCAGCTCTGGGGCCAACGTCCTGACTTTC. It translates to CAIPGSDSSSGANVLTF. This chain joins TRBV11-3 to TRBJ2-6, and the D gene may be TRBD1, 6 bases matching. The CDR3 runs 17 amino acids, cysteine and phenylalanine included. The entry retains the CDR3 DNA only, 51 bases that are in frame from base 1. V is pared back by 10 bases and J by 0 bases, with 19 bases lying between the germline termini. The CDR1 and CDR2 encoded by the germline V gene are SGHNT and YENEEA. The reference TRBV11-3 and TRBJ2-6 proteins fill in what lies around the CDR3, so the full variable domain reads EAGVVQSPRYKIIEKKQPVAFWCNPISGHNTLYWYLQNLGQGPELLIRYENEEAVDDSQLPKDRFSAERLKGVDSTLKIQPAELGDSAVYLCAIPGSDSSSGANVLTFGAGSRLTVL.